The 32 T cell receptor beta chains presented below share a single source sample, sequenced in a study of beta chain features in type 1 diabetes. Study-wide results and caveats: Shorter TCRB CDR3s, moderately but significantly so, marked every one of the four CD4+ subsets in Type 1 diabetes patients.

All of the isolated RNA was reverse transcribed, so expressed TCRB transcripts were sequenced. The protocol was immunoSEQ multiplex PCR, while the TCRdb copy is restricted to in-frame clones and leaves out a portion. The sample has around 260,000 clones, around 20% seen once. Their specific antigens are unknown. The sequenced sample consisted of naive CD4+ T cells from blood. The receptor set was obtained from a woman between 40 and 50 years old with type 1 diabetes.

This clone was seen only a few times. This chain links TRBV2 with TRBJ2-1, with D uncertain. Between the trimmed V and J ends, which lost 2 bases and 6 bases, there was a span of 5 bases. The germline V gene encodes CDR1 SNHLY and CDR2 FYNNEI. The CDR3 covers 12 residues. In DNA form, the CDR3 reads TGTGCCAGCAGTGAACACTTCAATGAGCAGTTCTTC. As protein: CASSEHFNEQFF.

This chain connects TRBV30 to TRBJ2-1; TRBD1 agrees at 8 bases. The CDR3 contains 16 residues. V shed 0 bases, J shed 5 bases, and the junction held 9 bases outside the gene matches. CDR1 and CDR2 (germline): GTSNPN, SVGIG (reference sequence). CDR3 protein: CAWSVFGQGFHNEQFF. The CDR3 DNA follows: TGTGCCTGGAGTGTCTTCGGACAGGGATTCCACAATGAGCAGTTCTTC. Looking up the rest from reference TRBV30 and TRBJ2-1 gives the full variable domain: SQTIHQWPATLVQPVGSPLSLECTVEGTSNPNLYWYRQAAGRGLQLLFYSVGIGQISSEVPQNLSASRPQDRQFILSSKKLLLSDSGFYLCAWSVFGQGFHNEQFFGPGTRLTVL.

The chain recombines TRBV7-2 with TRBJ2-7; D is perhaps TRBD1 (5 bases). The length of the CDR3 is 13 residues. V lost 3 bases to trimming and J lost 6 bases, with 12 bases between them. Germline CDR1 reads SGHTA; CDR2 reads FQGNSA. The CDR3 DNA reads TGTGCCAGCAGCTTGCCAGTGGACACCGAGCAGTACTTC. Translated, it gives CASSLPVDTEQYF.

This clone turned up a few times. The gene calls are TRBV10-3 and TRBJ2-5; 8 positions agree with TRBD1. This CDR3 is 13 amino acids long. The ends lost 7 bases at V and 2 bases at J; junction bases unmatched: 3. The germline V gene has CDR1 ENHRY and CDR2 SYGVKD. The CDR3 reads CAIMDRVQETQYF. CDR3 bases: TGTGCCATCATGGACAGGGTTCAAGAGACCCAGTACTTC.

The chain has TRBV18 and TRBJ2-7, with TRBD1 identical over 8 bases. The CDR3 sequence is 14 residues long. The ends lost 3 bases at V and 7 bases at J; junction bases unmatched: 8. CDR1 and CDR2 from the germline V gene are KGHSH and LQKENI. In DNA, the CDR3 is TGTGCCAGCTCACCCGGGACAGGAACCCAAGAGCAGTACTTC. Protein product: CASSPGTGTQEQYF.

The chain links TRBV18 to TRBJ1-3, with no clear D. The CDR3 length is 13 residues. CDR1 and CDR2 (germline): KGHSH, LQKENI. The V and J ends lost 6 bases and 4 bases respectively, with 10 bases between them. The CDR3 loop is CASSQTEGNTIYF. The DNA of the CDR3 is TGTGCCAGCTCCCAAACCGAGGGAAACACCATATATTTT.

This clone showed up just a few times. The J gene is TRBJ1-5, the V gene TRBV25-1; the D is unclear. This CDR3 comprises 14 residues. CDR1 and CDR2 (germline): MGHDK, SYGVNS. The germline V and J ends were trimmed by 3 bases and 6 bases, with 12 bases remaining between them. The CDR3 loop is CASSDAISGQPQHF. The CDR3 DNA reads as TGTGCCAGCAGTGATGCGATCTCCGGTCAGCCCCAGCATTTT.

The chain employs TRBV19 and TRBJ1-6; 7 nucleotides agree with TRBD1. CDR1 and CDR2 (germline): LNHDA, SQIVND (reference sequence). V shed 5 bases and J 8 bases; nucleotides not matched to a gene: 6. The CDR3 covers 14 residues. CDR3 sequence (DNA): TGTGCCAGTAGTGTAAGACAGGGCGATTCACCCCTCCACTTT. It specifies CASSVRQGDSPLHF.

This clone was seen a handful of times. The chain couples TRBV28 to TRBJ2-7; D gene unclear. V was shortened by 3 bases and J by 7 bases, with 16 bases between the two germline ends. The germline V gene encodes CDR1 MDHEN and CDR2 SYDVKM. This CDR3 is 14 amino acids long. The CDR3 nucleotides read TGTGCCAGCAGTTTTATGGCCGCCTTGAGGGAGCAGTACTTC. It encodes CASSFMAALREQYF.

This chain links TRBV7-8 with TRBJ2-4; the D gene is possibly TRBD1 (6 bases). CDR1 SGHVS and CDR2 FQNEAQ come from the germline V gene. This CDR3 is 15 amino acids long. V gave up 1 base and J gave up 0 bases, with 7 bases separating them. The CDR3 spells CASSLDRVAKNIQYF. CDR3 nucleotide sequence: TGTGCCAGCAGCTTAGACAGGGTAGCCAAAAACATTCAGTACTTC.

This clone occurred a few times. The chain employs TRBV6-5 and TRBJ1-2, with a possible D match to TRBD1 (6 bases). Deletions cut 4 bases from V and 4 bases from J, with 10 bases between. Looked up from germline, CDR1 is MNHEY and CDR2 is SVGAGI. This CDR3 contains 13 residues. In nucleotides, the CDR3 is TGTGCCAGCAGTTCGGGAGGGGGCTATGGCTACACCTTC. Amino acid sequence: CASSSGGGYGYTF.

In its sample, this clone was seen a few times. This chain connects TRBV4-3 to TRBJ2-4; 7 bases align to TRBD1. The CDR3 loop spans 15 amino acids. CDR1 is LGHNA, CDR2 YSLEER, per germline. Losses at the gene ends were 3 bases for V and 7 bases for J; bases not matched to a gene: 9. The CDR3 spells CASSQVTGAGNIQYF. CDR3 nucleotides: TGCGCCAGCAGCCAGGTTACAGGGGCCGGGAACATTCAGTACTTC.

This clone was found a few times. The J gene is TRBJ1-5, the V gene TRBV4-1; tentative D call: TRBD1 (5 bases). The CDR3 has 17 residues. Trimming pared 0 bases from V and 3 bases from J, leaving 15 bases between. Germline V gene data show CDR1 as MGHRA and CDR2 as YSYEKL. CDR3 nucleotides: TGCGCCAGCAGCCAAGATCACCTTTGGGGACTCAATCAGCCCCAGCATTTT. It translates to CASSQDHLWGLNQPQHF.

This clone occurred a few times. The chain is built from TRBV7-9 and TRBJ1-5; D remains ambiguous. The CDR3 is made up of 14 amino acids. The germline V and J ends were trimmed by 3 bases and 6 bases, with 12 bases remaining between them. The germline CDR1 and CDR2 sequences are SEHNR and FQNEAQ (reference sequence). The CDR3, as DNA: TGTGCCAGCAGCTTCGGGCCCGAGGGTCAGCCCCAGCATTTT. Protein product: CASSFGPEGQPQHF.

V is TRBV4-1 and J is TRBJ2-7, with 10 bases identical to TRBD2. Germline V CDR1 and CDR2: MGHRA, YSYEKL. Unmatched junction bases numbered 2, after V lost 1 base and J lost 2 bases. The CDR3 sequence is 15 residues long. DNA of the CDR3: TGCGCCAGCAGCCAAGGAGCGGGGGGGCCCTACGAGCAGTACTTC. Amino acids: CASSQGAGGPYEQYF.

There are a few counts of this clone. CDR3 sequence (DNA): TGTGCCAGCAGCTACCTCAGGCCCAGGGGGGATACGCAGTATTTT. Protein sequence: CASSYLRPRGDTQYF. The rearrangement joins TRBV13 to TRBJ2-3; 7 nucleotides match TRBD1. The trim removed 4 bases at V and 6 bases at J, leaving 10 bases unmatched. This CDR3 is built from 15 residues. The V gene's germline CDR1 is PRHDT and CDR2 FYEKMQ (reference sequence).

The CDR3: CAWSVGLAGGDEQFF. CDR3 DNA: TGTGCCTGGAGTGTCGGACTAGCGGGCGGCGATGAGCAGTTCTTC. The chain uses TRBV30 and TRBJ2-1; 11 bases map to TRBD2. The CDR3 has 15 residues. Germline-derived CDR1 and CDR2 are GTSNPN and SVGIG (reference sequence). The junction had 6 bases not matched to a gene; V was cut back by 0 bases and J by 8 bases.

A few counts support this clone. The J gene is TRBJ2-7, the V gene TRBV7-3; 8 positions agree with TRBD2. Trimming cost V 4 bases and J 7 bases; bases outside gene matches: 6. The V gene's germline CDR1 is SGHTA and CDR2 FQGTGA. This CDR3 is built from 13 residues. CDR3 amino acids: CASSSGLAEEQYF. The CDR3 nucleotides are TGTGCCAGCAGCTCCGGACTAGCTGAGGAGCAGTACTTC.

Of note for this clone: Sequence at one end of the junction differs from germline and may be a read error. V is TRBV7-2 and J is TRBJ2-5; tentatively, D is TRBD2 (5 bases). Per germline, CDR1 SGHTA and CDR2 FQGNSA. This CDR3 contains 14 residues. The CDR3 DNA sequence: TGTGCCAGCCGCTTAGGGAGTACTTGGGAGACCCAGTACTTC. It encodes CASRLGSTWETQYF.

This clone was seen a handful of times. This sequence joins TRBV30 and TRBJ2-7; D might be TRBD2 (5 bases). Per the germline V gene, CDR1 is GTSNPN and CDR2 is SVGIG (reference sequence). The CDR3 is 13 residues long. Deletions cut 5 bases from V and 0 bases from J, with 11 bases between. The CDR3 DNA sequence: TGTGCCTGGGATCGCGGAGGCTCCTACGAGCAGTACTTC. Amino acids: CAWDRGGSYEQYF.

The chain carries TRBV4-1 and TRBJ1-1; no definite D call. The CDR3 is 14 amino acids. Germline loops: CDR1 MGHRA, CDR2 YSYEKL. The germline V and J ends were trimmed by 8 bases and 2 bases, with 15 bases remaining between them. The CDR3, as DNA: TGCGCCAGCCATCATTCCGGGAGCAACACTGAAGCTTTCTTT. It encodes CASHHSGSNTEAFF.

This clone has more than one count but fewer than ten. The chain couples TRBV27 to TRBJ1-3, with 7 bases fitting TRBD1. Germline assignment: CDR1 MNHEY and CDR2 SMNVEV (reference sequence). CDR3 length: 15 amino acids. Germline trimming cut 5 bases from V and 3 bases from J; bases unmatched to any gene: 7. CDR3 region: CASSPQTGLGNTIYF. The CDR3 DNA is TGTGCCAGCAGTCCCCAGACAGGGCTTGGAAACACCATATATTTT.

The J gene is TRBJ2-2, the V gene TRBV4-2; maybe TRBD2 (5 bases). Germline loops: CDR1 LGHNA, CDR2 YNFKEQ. The CDR3 covers 16 residues. The V gene lost 6 bases and the J gene lost 1 base, with 15 bases spanning the gap. The CDR3 sequence: CASSGASGQNTGELFF. Here the CDR3 DNA reads TGTGCCAGCAGTGGCGCCAGCGGCCAGAACACCGGGGAGCTGTTTTTT.

This sequence joins TRBV10-2 and TRBJ2-7; no clear D. Looked up from germline, CDR1 is WSHSY and CDR2 is SAAADI. Trimming stripped 8 bases from V and 4 bases from J, with 15 bases between. The CDR3 length is 13 residues. CDR3 region: CASADPTWYEQYF. The CDR3 DNA is TGCGCCAGCGCGGATCCCACCTGGTACGAGCAGTACTTC.

The CDR3 loop reads CASSFIGVDGYTF. The CDR3 DNA reads TGCGCCAGCAGCTTCATAGGAGTAGATGGCTACACCTTC. The V call is TRBV5-1, the J call TRBJ1-2; unclear D gene. The V gene's germline CDR1 is SGHRS and CDR2 YFSETQ. Trimming stripped 2 bases from V and 6 bases from J, with 11 bases between. The CDR3 sequence is 13 residues long.

This clone was counted a few times. V gene TRBV9 combines with J gene TRBJ1-5, with D possibly matching TRBD1 (6 bases). This CDR3 has 14 residues. Germline V gene sequence: CDR1 SGDLS, CDR2 YYNGEE. Trimming took 4 bases from V and 1 from J, leaving 9 bases between them. The DNA of the CDR3 is TGTGCCAGCAGCCGAGGGGGAAGCAATCAGCCCCAGCATTTT. It encodes CASSRGGSNQPQHF.

The chain recombines TRBV21-1 with TRBJ2-1; TRBD1, the D gene given by the table, was not confirmed from the DNA. TRBV21-1 is a documented pseudogene. The CDR3 totals 15 residues. CDR3 bases: TGTGCCAGCAGCAAATGGCAGGGGGCGGCCAATGAGCAGTTCTTC. Its translation is CASSKWQGAANEQFF.

This clone occurred a few times. This sequence joins TRBV25-1 and TRBJ2-3; no definite D call. V shed 5 bases and J shed 0 bases, with 9 bases lying between them. Germline assignment: CDR1 MGHDK and CDR2 SYGVNS. The CDR3 is 14 amino acids. This CDR3 reads CASSNSLSTDTQYF. The CDR3 DNA is TGTGCCAGCAGTAACAGCCTCAGCACAGATACGCAGTATTTT.

CDR3 sequence: CASSPRDLAGDEQYF. In DNA, the CDR3 is TGTGCCAGCTCACCACGGGACCTAGCGGGGGACGAGCAGTACTTC. The genes are TRBV18 and TRBJ2-7, with 10 bases fitting TRBD2. V was pared by 1 base and J by 5 bases, with 5 bases of the junction left unmatched. This CDR3 is built from 15 residues. Germline assignment: CDR1 KGHSH and CDR2 LQKENI.

With respect to this clone: One end of the junction varies from germline; a read error may be responsible. The chain links TRBV7-7 to TRBJ2-6; D remains unclear. Germline V lookup: CDR1 SSHAT, CDR2 FNYEAQ (reference sequence). The CDR3 has 15 residues. CDR3 DNA sequence: TGTGCTAGCAGCCCCGCAGGCTCTGGGGCCAACGTCCTGACTTTC. Translated, it gives CASSPAGSGANVLTF.

The genes are TRBV6-5 and TRBJ1-6; weak D call: TRBD1 (5 bases). Germline values: CDR1 MNHEY, CDR2 SVGAGI. This CDR3 comprises 15 residues. V lost 0 bases and J lost 7, with 10 bases in between. The CDR3 sequence: CASSYSVQGNSPLHF. In nucleotides, the CDR3 is TGTGCCAGCAGTTACTCGGTCCAGGGAAATTCACCCCTCCACTTT.

The CDR3 nucleotides read TGTGCCTGGAGTCTGCGGGGTCTCGGTATCGAGCAGTACTTC. Its translation: CAWSLRGLGIEQYF. This chain connects TRBV30 to TRBJ2-7, with a weak D call TRBD2 (6 bases). CDR1 and CDR2 (germline): GTSNPN, SVGIG (reference sequence). Trimming removed 2 bases at V and 6 bases at J, with 17 bases between. The CDR3 spans 14 residues.